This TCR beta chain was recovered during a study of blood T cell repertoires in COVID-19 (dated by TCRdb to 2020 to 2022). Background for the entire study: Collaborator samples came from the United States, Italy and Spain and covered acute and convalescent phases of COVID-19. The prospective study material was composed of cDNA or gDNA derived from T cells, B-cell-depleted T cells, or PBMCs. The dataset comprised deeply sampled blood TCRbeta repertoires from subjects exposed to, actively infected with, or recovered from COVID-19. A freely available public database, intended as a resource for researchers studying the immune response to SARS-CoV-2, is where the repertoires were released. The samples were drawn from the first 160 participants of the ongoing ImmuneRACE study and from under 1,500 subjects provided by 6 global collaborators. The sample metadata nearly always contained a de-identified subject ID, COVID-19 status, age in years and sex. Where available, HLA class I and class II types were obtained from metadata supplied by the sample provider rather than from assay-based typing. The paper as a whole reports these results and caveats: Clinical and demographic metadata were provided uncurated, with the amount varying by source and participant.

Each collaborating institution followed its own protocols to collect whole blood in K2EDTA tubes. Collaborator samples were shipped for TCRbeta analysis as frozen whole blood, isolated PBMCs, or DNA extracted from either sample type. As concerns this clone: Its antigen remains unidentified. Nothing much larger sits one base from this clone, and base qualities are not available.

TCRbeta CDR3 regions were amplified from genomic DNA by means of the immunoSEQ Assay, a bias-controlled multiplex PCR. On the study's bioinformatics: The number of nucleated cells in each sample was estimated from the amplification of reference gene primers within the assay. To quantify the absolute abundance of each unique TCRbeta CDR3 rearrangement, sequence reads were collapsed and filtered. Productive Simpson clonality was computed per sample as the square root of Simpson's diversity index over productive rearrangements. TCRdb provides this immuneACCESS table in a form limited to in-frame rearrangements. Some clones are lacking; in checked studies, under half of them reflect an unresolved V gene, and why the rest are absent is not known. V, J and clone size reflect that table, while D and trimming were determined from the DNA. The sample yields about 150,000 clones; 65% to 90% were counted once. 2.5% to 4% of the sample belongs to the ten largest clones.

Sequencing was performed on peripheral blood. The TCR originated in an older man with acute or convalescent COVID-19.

In nucleotide form, the sequence is TGTGCCAGCTCACCACGTCCGGGACTCGCCTACAATGAGCAGTTCTTC. Translation gives CASSPRPGLAYNEQFF. The chain links TRBV18 with TRBJ2-1; TRBD2 could be the D gene, as 6 bases match. According to the germline V gene, CDR1 reads KGHSH and CDR2 reads LQKENI. The CDR3 measures 16 amino acids from cysteine to phenylalanine. Only CDR3 DNA remains: 48 bases, in frame from the first base. A distance of 12 bases separates the germline ends of V and J, which lose 1 base and 2 bases respectively.